This is a list of T cell receptor beta chains from one sample in a study of response to subunit inactivated influenza vaccine. TCRdb recomputed calls from the RT-PCR reads with MiXCR, one row per CDR3 protein. The profile shows hundreds of thousands of distinct CDR3 sequences, about a sixth of them singletons. The specimen comprised PBMCs from blood, sampled 12 days after vaccination. The source is a man between 45 and 60 years old who received an inactivated influenza vaccine. Each CDR3 is given without its conserved first and last residue. Each record gives: J gene, V gene, CDR3 protein.

TRBJ2-7 TRBV20-1 SARSVDDSYEQY
TRBJ1-1 TRBV11-2 ASSSLFVTEAF
TRBJ2-3 TRBV18 ASSPWEADTQY
TRBJ2-7 TRBV28 ASSPHQGPYEQY
TRBJ2-7 TRBV29-1 SVGDRDSYEQY
TRBJ2-1 TRBV5-6 ASSLPLATYNEQF
TRBJ2-1 TRBV15 ATSRDKGRYNEQF
TRBJ2-2 TRBV20-1 SVRARNTGELF
TRBJ2-5 TRBV10-3 AISLAGGPETQY
TRBJ2-1 TRBV11-1 ASSLEEGSYNEQF
TRBJ2-7 TRBV3-1 ASSQDSDRAEQY
TRBJ2-1 TRBV4-3 ASSQDRPSYNEQF
TRBJ1-2 TRBV4-1 ASSSWEKNYGYT
TRBJ2-7 TRBV3-1 ASSLRIRTGQEGYEQY
TRBJ2-4 TRBV20-1 SAREGQNIQY
TRBJ2-7 TRBV12-3/TRBV12-4 APSPRY
TRBJ1-1 TRBV12-3/TRBV12-4 ASSSPGQGAEAF
TRBJ2-1 TRBV29-1 SVRTSGKGEQF
TRBJ1-5 TRBV28 ASRDRRFNQPQH
TRBJ2-7 TRBV5-6 ASSGDYEQY
TRBJ1-1 TRBV28 ASSFWDRAVTEAF
TRBJ2-1 TRBV4-2 ASSQDGGGAFSYNEQF
TRBJ1-6 TRBV4-3 ASSQDFGTGGPNSPLH
TRBJ2-3 TRBV5-1 ASSLAQGAPPDTQY
TRBJ2-5 TRBV5-1 ASSPGTSVETQY
TRBJ2-2 TRBV11-1 ASSPRDQGRYTGELF
TRBJ2-2 TRBV28 ASRASSGRAGELF
TRBJ2-1 TRBV5-1 ASSLIVGDEQF
TRBJ1-6 TRBV6-2/TRBV6-3 ASSYSGGSRSPLH
TRBJ2-7 TRBV29-1 SVEVQGVYEQY
TRBJ2-5 TRBV2 ASSELDSKTQETQY
TRBJ2-1 TRBV9 ASSLWDNEQF
TRBJ2-2 TRBV28 ATCKGLANTGELF
TRBJ2-7 TRBV15 ATSREGLLYEQY
TRBJ2-7 TRBV5-1 ASSSGTGRTEQY
TRBJ2-7 TRBV12-3/TRBV12-4 ASSWQGYEQY
TRBJ2-6 TRBV11-2 ASLLWATGANVLT
TRBJ2-7 TRBV29-1 SVEGQENSYEQY
TRBJ2-1 TRBV5-1 ASTPGGGGAAGEQF